The clone carrying this TCR beta chain came up once. The data originate from a study of cytomegalovirus exposure and HLA in healthy donors. Only in-frame clones appear in the TCRdb table, and some are missing; sequencing was by immunoSEQ multiplex PCR. The sample consists of 200,000 or so clones, about 80% of them appearing once. The CDR3 totals 20 residues. With 3 bases removed from V and 4 bases from J, the gap between germline ends came to 30 bases. Germline V gene data show CDR1 as MDHEN and CDR2 as SYDVKM. Donors came from a validation cohort of approximately 110 subjects, distinct from the first 666-subject cohort.

This sequence joins TRBV28 and TRBJ1-1; maybe TRBD1 (5 bases). The specimen sequenced was PBMCs. The receptor's source is a man aged 18 to 29 in good health and CMV-seropositive. CDR3 loop: CASSFGLSYGRGWGSTEAFF. CDR3 DNA sequence: TGTGCCAGCAGTTTCGGTTTGAGTTACGGGAGGGGATGGGGGAGCACTGAAGCTTTCTTT.